These 5 T cell receptor beta chains came from one sample sequenced in a study of blood T cell repertoires in COVID-19. Sequencing was performed with immunoSEQ multiplex PCR; in TCRdb, only in-frame clones are kept and a portion is missing. The sample has 79,000 or so clones; approximately 86% are singletons. The material sequenced was peripheral blood. Source of these receptors: a human donor in a cohort sampled during active COVID-19.

The rearrangement uses TRBV18 and TRBJ2-1; no clear D gene. Germline V gene lookup returns CDR1 KGHSH and CDR2 LQKENI. This CDR3 spans 14 amino acids. Trimming left V 4 bases short and J 6 bases short, with 13 bases between. The CDR3 region has the DNA TGTGCCAGCTCACAAGGCACAGATTCCAATGAGCAGTTCTTC. This gives the protein CASSQGTDSNEQFF.

This rearrangement joins TRBV7-9 to TRBJ2-2, with 8 positions matching TRBD1. V shed 5 bases and J 4 bases; nucleotides not matched to a gene: 9. The CDR3 loop spans 16 amino acids. Germline V gene data show CDR1 as SEHNR and CDR2 as FQNEAQ (reference sequence). This CDR3 is CASSRSRDRSTGELFF. The CDR3 coding sequence is TGTGCCAGCAGCCGTTCTCGGGACAGGTCCACCGGGGAGCTGTTTTTT.

This sequence joins TRBV4-1 and TRBJ1-3, with D hard to call. Germline-derived CDR1 and CDR2 are MGHRA and YSYEKL. The V and J ends lost 0 bases and 4 bases respectively, with 10 bases between them. The CDR3 has 15 residues. CDR3 sequence reads: CASSQDGRIGNTIYF. The DNA of the CDR3 is TGCGCCAGCAGCCAAGATGGGAGGATCGGAAACACCATATATTTT.

This clone was seen a single time. The V call is TRBV28, the J call TRBJ1-2; TRBD1 aligns across 7 bases. Germline V gene sequence: CDR1 MDHEN, CDR2 SYDVKM. V was clipped by 3 bases and J by 4 bases; unmatched bases: 8. CDR3 length: 15 amino acids. The CDR3 sequence is CASSLRQGPFYGYTF. The CDR3 DNA reads as TGTGCCAGCAGTTTGAGACAGGGTCCTTTCTATGGCTACACCTTC.

The chain recombines TRBV5-1 with TRBJ2-1, with 8 positions matching TRBD2. The CDR3 consists of 17 residues. V lost 0 bases and J lost 2; bases outside the gene matches: 7. In germline, CDR1 is SGHRS, CDR2 YFSETQ. In DNA, the CDR3 is TGCGCCAGCAGCTTGGTAGGACTAGCCGCCGCCTACAATGAGCAGTTCTTC. Protein sequence: CASSLVGLAAAYNEQFF.